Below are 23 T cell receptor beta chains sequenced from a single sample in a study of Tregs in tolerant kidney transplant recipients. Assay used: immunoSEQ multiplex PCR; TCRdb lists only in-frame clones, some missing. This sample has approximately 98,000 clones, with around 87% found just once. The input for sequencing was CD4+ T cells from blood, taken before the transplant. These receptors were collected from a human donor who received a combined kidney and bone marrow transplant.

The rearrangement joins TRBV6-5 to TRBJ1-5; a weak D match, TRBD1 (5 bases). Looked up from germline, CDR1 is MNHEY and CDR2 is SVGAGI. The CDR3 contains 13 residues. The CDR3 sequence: CVTTGGVSQPQHF. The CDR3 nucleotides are TGTGTCACGACGGGGGGGGTAAGTCAGCCCCAGCATTTT.

The CDR3 coding sequence is TGTGCCAGCAGCTCCTCGGACAGGGCCGCCTACGAGCAGTACTTC. Residues: CASSSSDRAAYEQYF. The genes are TRBV7-9 and TRBJ2-7, with TRBD1 matching over 8 bases. V shed 4 bases, J shed 2 bases, and the junction held 7 bases outside the gene matches. The CDR3 runs 15 residues. Germline V gene sequence: CDR1 SEHNR, CDR2 FQNEAQ (reference sequence).

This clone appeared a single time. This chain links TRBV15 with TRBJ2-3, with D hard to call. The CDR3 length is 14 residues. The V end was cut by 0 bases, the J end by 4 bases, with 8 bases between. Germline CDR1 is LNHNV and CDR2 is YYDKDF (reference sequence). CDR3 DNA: TGTGCCACCAGCAGAGATCCTAGTCCAGATACGCAGTATTTT. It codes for CATSRDPSPDTQYF.

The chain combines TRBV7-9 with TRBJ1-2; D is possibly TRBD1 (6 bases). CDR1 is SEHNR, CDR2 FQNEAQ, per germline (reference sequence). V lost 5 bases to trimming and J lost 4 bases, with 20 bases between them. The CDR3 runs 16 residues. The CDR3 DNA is TGTGCCAGCAGCCCTCCATGGGGGGGCGGTGGCTATGGCTACACCTTC. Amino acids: CASSPPWGGGGYGYTF.

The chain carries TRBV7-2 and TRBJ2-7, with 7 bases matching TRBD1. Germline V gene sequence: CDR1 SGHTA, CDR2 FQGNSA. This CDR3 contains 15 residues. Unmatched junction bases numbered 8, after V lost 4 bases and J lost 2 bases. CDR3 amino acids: CASSSEPGQTYEQYF. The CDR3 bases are TGTGCCAGCAGCTCAGAGCCGGGACAGACCTACGAGCAGTACTTC.

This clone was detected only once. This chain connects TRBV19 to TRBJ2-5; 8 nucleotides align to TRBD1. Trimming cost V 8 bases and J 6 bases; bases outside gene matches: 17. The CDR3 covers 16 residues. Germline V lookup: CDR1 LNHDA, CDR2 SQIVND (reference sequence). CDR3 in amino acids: CASGDSGGDPSQTQYF. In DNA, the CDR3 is TGTGCCAGTGGGGACTCAGGGGGCGACCCCTCACAGACCCAGTACTTC.

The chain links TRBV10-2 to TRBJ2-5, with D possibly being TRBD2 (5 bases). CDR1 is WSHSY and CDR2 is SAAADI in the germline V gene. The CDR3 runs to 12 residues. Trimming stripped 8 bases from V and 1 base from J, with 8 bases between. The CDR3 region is CASGGLQETQYF. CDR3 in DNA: TGCGCCAGCGGCGGGCTCCAAGAGACCCAGTACTTC.

The CDR3 here is CSARWDRGDPNTEAFF. As DNA, the CDR3 is TGCAGCGCTCGGTGGGACAGGGGCGACCCGAACACTGAAGCTTTCTTT. The chain employs TRBV29-1 and TRBJ1-1; 10 positions match TRBD1. The CDR3 runs 16 residues. V dropped 7 bases and J dropped 1; count of bases not matched to a gene: 12. From germline, CDR1 is SQVTM and CDR2 ANQGSEA.

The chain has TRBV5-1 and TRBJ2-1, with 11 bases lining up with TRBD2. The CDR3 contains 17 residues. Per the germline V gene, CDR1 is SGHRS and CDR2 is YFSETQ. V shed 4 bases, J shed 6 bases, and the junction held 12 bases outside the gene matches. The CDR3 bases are TGCGCCAGCAGCAAACTACTCCTAGCGGGGGGCCCCAATGAGCAGTTCTTC. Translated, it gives CASSKLLLAGGPNEQFF.

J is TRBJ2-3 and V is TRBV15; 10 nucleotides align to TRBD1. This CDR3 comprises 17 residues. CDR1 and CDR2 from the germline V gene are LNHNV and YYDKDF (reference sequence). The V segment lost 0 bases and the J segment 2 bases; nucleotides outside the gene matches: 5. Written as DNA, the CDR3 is TGTGCCACCAGCAGAGATGGGAGACAGGGGGCCACAGATACGCAGTATTTT. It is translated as CATSRDGRQGATDTQYF.

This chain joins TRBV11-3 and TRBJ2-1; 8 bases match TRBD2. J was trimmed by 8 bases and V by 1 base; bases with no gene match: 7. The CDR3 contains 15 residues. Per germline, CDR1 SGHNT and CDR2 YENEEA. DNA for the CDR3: TGTGCCAGCAGCTTAGGGCTAGCGGGCGTCGATGAGCAGTTCTTC. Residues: CASSLGLAGVDEQFF.

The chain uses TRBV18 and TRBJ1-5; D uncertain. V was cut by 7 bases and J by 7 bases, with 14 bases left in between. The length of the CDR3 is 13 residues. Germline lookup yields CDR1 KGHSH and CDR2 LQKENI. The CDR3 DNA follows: TGTGCCAGCTGTATCGGGTATAACCAGCCCCAGCATTTT. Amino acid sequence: CASCIGYNQPQHF. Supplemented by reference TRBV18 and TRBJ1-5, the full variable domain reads NAGVMQNPRHLVRRRGQEARLRCSPMKGHSHVYWYRQLPEEGLKFMVYLQKENIIDESGMPKERFSAEFPKEGPSILRIQQVVRGDSAAYFCASCIGYNQPQHFGDGTRLSIL.

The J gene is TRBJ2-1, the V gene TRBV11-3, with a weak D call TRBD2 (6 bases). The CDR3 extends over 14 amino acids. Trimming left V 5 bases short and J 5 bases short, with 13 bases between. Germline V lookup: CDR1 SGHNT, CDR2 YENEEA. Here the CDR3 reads CASSPGRTNNEQFF. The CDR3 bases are TGTGCCAGCAGCCCTGGACGGACTAACAATGAGCAGTTCTTC.

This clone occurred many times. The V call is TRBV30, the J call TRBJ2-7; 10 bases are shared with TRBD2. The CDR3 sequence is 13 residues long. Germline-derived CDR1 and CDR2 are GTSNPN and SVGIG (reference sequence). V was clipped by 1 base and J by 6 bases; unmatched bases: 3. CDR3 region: CAWSASGSGEQYF. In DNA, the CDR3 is TGTGCCTGGAGTGCTAGCGGGAGTGGCGAGCAGTACTTC. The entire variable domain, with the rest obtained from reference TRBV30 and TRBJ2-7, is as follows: SQTIHQWPATLVQPVGSPLSLECTVEGTSNPNLYWYRQAAGRGLQLLFYSVGIGQISSEVPQNLSASRPQDRQFILSSKKLLLSDSGFYLCAWSASGSGEQYFGPGTRLTVT.

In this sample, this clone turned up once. In nucleotides, the CDR3 is TGTGCCAGCAGTCGGGCCGGGACACCTGAAGCTTTCTTT. Translated, it gives CASSRAGTPEAFF. The chain uses TRBV6-5 and TRBJ1-1; D possibly corresponds to TRBD1 (6 bases). The CDR3 runs 13 residues. Trimming took off 5 bases at V and 6 bases at J, with 13 bases between the two ends. From germline, CDR1 is MNHEY and CDR2 SVGAGI.

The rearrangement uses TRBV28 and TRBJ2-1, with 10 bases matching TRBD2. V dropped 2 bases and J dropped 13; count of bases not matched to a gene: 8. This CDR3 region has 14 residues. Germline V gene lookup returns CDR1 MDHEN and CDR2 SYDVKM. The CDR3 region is CASSLGDRTSGQFF. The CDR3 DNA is TGTGCCAGCAGTTTAGGGGACCGGACTAGCGGACAGTTCTTC.

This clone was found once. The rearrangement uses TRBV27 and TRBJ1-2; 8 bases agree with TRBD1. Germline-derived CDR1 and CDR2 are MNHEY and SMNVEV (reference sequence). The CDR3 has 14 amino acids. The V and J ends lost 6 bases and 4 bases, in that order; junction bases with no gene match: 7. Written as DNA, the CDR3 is TGTGCCAGCAGCCTCCGGACAGGGACCTATGGCTACACCTTC. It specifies CASSLRTGTYGYTF.

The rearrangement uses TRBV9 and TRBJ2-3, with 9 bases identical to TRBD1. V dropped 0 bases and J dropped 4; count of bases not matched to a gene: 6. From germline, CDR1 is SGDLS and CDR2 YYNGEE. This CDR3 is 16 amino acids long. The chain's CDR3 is CASSVATGGTADTQYF. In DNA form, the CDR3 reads TGTGCCAGCAGCGTAGCCACAGGGGGCACCGCAGATACGCAGTATTTT. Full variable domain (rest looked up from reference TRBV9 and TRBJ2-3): DSGVTQTPKHLITATGQRVTLRCSPRSGDLSVYWYQQSLDQGLQFLIQYYNGEERAKGNILERFSAQQFPDLHSELNLSSLELGDSALYFCASSVATGGTADTQYFGPGTRLTVL.

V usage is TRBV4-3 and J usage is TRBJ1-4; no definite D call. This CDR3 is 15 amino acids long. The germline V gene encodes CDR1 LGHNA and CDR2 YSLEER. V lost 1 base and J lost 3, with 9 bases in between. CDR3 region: CASSQVGGPNEKLFF. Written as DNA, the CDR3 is TGCGCCAGCAGCCAAGTCGGAGGACCTAATGAAAAACTGTTTTTT.

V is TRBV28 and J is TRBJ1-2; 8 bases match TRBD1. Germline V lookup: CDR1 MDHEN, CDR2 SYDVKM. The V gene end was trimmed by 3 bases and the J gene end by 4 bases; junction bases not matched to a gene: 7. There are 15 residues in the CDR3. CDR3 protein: CASSFRDRYSYGYTF. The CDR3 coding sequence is TGTGCCAGCAGTTTTCGGGACAGGTATTCCTATGGCTACACCTTC.

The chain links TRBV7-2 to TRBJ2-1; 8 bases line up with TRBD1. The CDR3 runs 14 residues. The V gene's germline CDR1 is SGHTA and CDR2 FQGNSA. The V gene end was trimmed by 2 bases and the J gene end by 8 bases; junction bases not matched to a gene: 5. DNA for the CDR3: TGTGCCAGCAGCTTAACAGGGGGGTCGGATGAGCAGTTCTTC. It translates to CASSLTGGSDEQFF.

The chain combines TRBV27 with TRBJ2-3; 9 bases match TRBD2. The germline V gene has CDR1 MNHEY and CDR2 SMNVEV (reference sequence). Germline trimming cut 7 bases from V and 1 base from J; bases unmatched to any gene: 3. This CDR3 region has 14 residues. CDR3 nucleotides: TGTGCCAGCACCCGACTAGCGGGCACAGATACGCAGTATTTT. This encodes CASTRLAGTDTQYF.

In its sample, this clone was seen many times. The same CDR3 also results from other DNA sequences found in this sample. The CDR3 coding sequence is TGTGCCAGCAGCTCAAAATACGAGCAGTACTTC. Translating gives CASSSKYEQYF. The chain carries TRBV5-6 and TRBJ2-7; no clear D. The ends were cut back, 3 bases at V and 4 bases at J, with 5 bases in the middle. The CDR3 extends over 11 amino acids. Germline CDR1 reads SGHDT; CDR2 reads YYEEEE. The full variable domain, rest sourced from reference TRBV5-6 and TRBJ2-7, is DAGVTQSPTHLIKTRGQQVTLRCSPKSGHDTVSWYQQALGQGPQFIFQYYEEEERQRGNFPDRFSGHQFPNYSSELNVNALLLGDSALYLCASSSKYEQYFGPGTRLTVT.